These 19 T cell receptor beta chains came from one sample sequenced in a study of blood T cell repertoires in COVID-19. This table comes from immunoSEQ multiplex PCR, and its TCRdb copy is limited to in-frame clones, with some not included. The sample carries a few hundred thousand clones, 80% recorded once. Sequenced: PBMCs or T cells enriched from blood (not recorded which). The receptors stem from a man aged 25-45 years with acute COVID-19.

The sample holds a few counts of this clone. The rearrangement uses TRBV28 and TRBJ2-1; possible D gene TRBD2, 6 bases. V was shortened by 2 bases and J by 8 bases, with 13 bases between the two germline ends. The CDR3 has 14 amino acids. Germline CDR1 is MDHEN and CDR2 is SYDVKM. As DNA, the CDR3 is TGTGCCAGCAGTTTAGCGGGGTCCGGGGATGAGCAGTTCTTC. Its protein product is CASSLAGSGDEQFF.

V is TRBV2 and J is TRBJ1-6; D is undetermined. CDR3 length: 17 amino acids. Trimming stripped 4 bases from V and 7 bases from J, with 20 bases between. Germline CDR1 and CDR2: SNHLY and FYNNEI. CDR3 residues: CASSGLLGAAKNSPLHF. The CDR3, as DNA: TGTGCCAGCAGTGGCCTCCTGGGCGCAGCTAAAAATTCACCCCTCCACTTT.

This clone was detected only a few times. Other DNA sequences from this sample encode an identical CDR3 as well. The rearrangement links TRBV28 to TRBJ1-4; TRBD1 is a possible D gene (6 bases). CDR1 and CDR2 (germline): MDHEN, SYDVKM. V dropped 3 bases and J dropped 3 bases, with 8 bases sitting between them. This CDR3 contains 14 residues. The CDR3 coding sequence is TGTGCCAGCAGTTTGGGGGGGCCTAATGAAAAACTGTTTTTT. This translates into CASSLGGPNEKLFF.

CDR3 loop: CASSLVASGNTIYF. CDR3 bases: TGTGCCAGCAGCTTGGTGGCTTCTGGAAACACCATATATTTT. The V gene is TRBV5-5, the J gene TRBJ1-3, with D unresolved. The CDR3 extends over 14 amino acids. The V gene's germline CDR1 is SGHKS and CDR2 YYEKEE (reference sequence). With 0 bases removed from V and 1 base from J, the gap between germline ends came to 5 bases.

This rearrangement joins TRBV18 to TRBJ2-3; 9 bases line up with TRBD1. V lost 8 bases and J lost 5; bases outside the gene matches: 11. This CDR3 is built from 15 residues. CDR1 KGHSH and CDR2 LQKENI come from the germline V gene. The CDR3 reads CASHAGQGRGDTQYF. CDR3 DNA sequence: TGTGCCAGCCACGCAGGACAGGGGAGGGGAGATACGCAGTATTTT.

V and J are TRBV18 and TRBJ1-1; a weak D match, TRBD1 (6 bases). The V gene's germline CDR1 is KGHSH and CDR2 LQKENI. This CDR3 is 15 amino acids long. V gave up 3 bases and J gave up 4 bases, with 15 bases separating them. CDR3 nucleotide sequence: TGTGCCAGCTCACCGGGGGCCGGGTCCGTCACTGAAGCTTTCTTT. Translating it yields CASSPGAGSVTEAFF.

This clone was recorded a few times. CDR3 region: CASSPSYEQYF. CDR3 sequence (DNA): TGTGCCAGCAGTCCTTCCTACGAGCAGTACTTC. The chain joins TRBV12-3 or TRBV12-4 to TRBJ2-7; D is ambiguous. There are 11 residues in the CDR3. The V gene lost 5 bases and the J gene lost 1 base, with 3 bases spanning the gap.

The chain employs TRBV25-1 and TRBJ1-3; 9 bases are shared with TRBD1. The CDR3 is 17 residues long. Losses at the gene ends were 5 bases for V and 4 bases for J; bases not matched to a gene: 12. Germline loops: CDR1 MGHDK, CDR2 SYGVNS. The CDR3 loop is CASSSPPGQGSGNTIYF. The DNA of the CDR3 is TGTGCCAGCAGTTCCCCCCCGGGACAGGGTTCCGGAAACACCATATATTTT.

The genes are TRBV28 and TRBJ1-5; D perhaps matches TRBD1 (5 bases). Per germline, CDR1 MDHEN and CDR2 SYDVKM. This CDR3 is built from 12 residues. V gave up 7 bases and J gave up 5 bases, with 9 bases separating them. The CDR3 is CASTWGDQPQHF. The CDR3 DNA reads as TGTGCCAGCACCTGGGGGGATCAGCCCCAGCATTTT.

This chain uses TRBV5-1 with TRBJ2-3, with TRBD2 matching 10 bases. CDR1 and CDR2 (germline): SGHRS, YFSETQ. V lost 3 bases, J lost 5 bases, and 21 bases stayed unmatched. The CDR3 is 20 amino acids. CDR3 nucleotide sequence: TGCGCCAGCAGCTGGACACAGAAACCCAGCGGGGGGGCCGCACGAGATACGCAGTATTTT. This gives the protein CASSWTQKPSGGAARDTQYF.

J is TRBJ1-1 and V is TRBV11-2; D is ambiguous. The CDR3 runs 15 residues. V lost 5 bases and J 4 bases, leaving 17 bases between the germline ends. The germline gives CDR1 SGHAT, CDR2 FQNNGV. The CDR3 region is CASSTRPGVVTEAFF. The CDR3 nucleotides read TGTGCCAGCAGCACCAGACCCGGGGTTGTCACTGAAGCTTTCTTT.

This chain connects TRBV5-5 to TRBJ2-7, with D perhaps TRBD2 (6 bases). This CDR3 comprises 14 residues. Germline values: CDR1 SGHKS, CDR2 YYEKEE (reference sequence). V shed 2 bases and J shed 0 bases, with 9 bases lying between them. CDR3 loop: CASSLGTYSYEQYF. Written as DNA, the CDR3 is TGTGCCAGCAGCTTAGGGACTTACTCCTACGAGCAGTACTTC.

This clone came up a few times. The chain uses TRBV9 and TRBJ2-3; TRBD1 agrees at 7 bases. In germline, CDR1 is SGDLS, CDR2 YYNGEE. Losses at the gene ends were 3 bases for V and 1 base for J; bases not matched to a gene: 14. This CDR3 has 18 amino acids. The DNA for the CDR3 is TGTGCCAGCAGCGAGGGGACCACAGGGGCAACGGGCACAGATACGCAGTATTTT. This sequence encodes CASSEGTTGATGTDTQYF.

This chain connects TRBV7-2 to TRBJ1-1, with 7 bases matching TRBD1. The V gene end was trimmed by 4 bases and the J gene end by 1 base; junction bases not matched to a gene: 12. The CDR3 runs to 17 residues. From germline, CDR1 is SGHTA and CDR2 FQGNSA. The CDR3 loop reads CASSSPRGQVGNTEAFF. Here the CDR3 DNA reads TGTGCCAGCAGCTCCCCGAGGGGGCAGGTAGGGAACACTGAAGCTTTCTTT.

The chain has TRBV6-5 and TRBJ1-1; 8 bases fit TRBD1. CDR1 and CDR2 from the germline V gene are MNHEY and SVGAGI. This CDR3 region has 14 residues. The V and J ends lost 5 bases and 4 bases, in that order; junction bases with no gene match: 6. The CDR3 coding sequence is TGTGCCAGCAGTCCGCGGACAGGGCTCACTGAAGCTTTCTTT. Amino acids: CASSPRTGLTEAFF.

This clone was recorded a few times. The chain links TRBV30 to TRBJ2-6; D is possibly TRBD1 (6 bases). The V end was cut by 6 bases, the J end by 0 bases, with 18 bases between. The CDR3 length is 17 residues. Germline V lookup: CDR1 GTSNPN, CDR2 SVGIG (reference sequence). DNA for the CDR3: TGTGCCTGCAGTCCGGGACAAATACTCTCTGGGGCCAACGTCCTGACTTTC. Translated: CACSPGQILSGANVLTF. Based on the CDR3 plus reference TRBV30 and TRBJ2-6, the full variable domain is SQTIHQWPATLVQPVGSPLSLECTVEGTSNPNLYWYRQAAGRGLQLLFYSVGIGQISSEVPQNLSASRPQDRQFILSSKKLLLSDSGFYLCACSPGQILSGANVLTFGAGSRLTVL.

J is TRBJ2-3 and V is TRBV28, with a possible D match to TRBD1 (6 bases). The V end lost 7 bases, the J end lost 8 bases, and 10 bases lay between the germline ends. Germline CDR1 and CDR2: MDHEN and SYDVKM. The CDR3 contains 11 residues. This chain's CDR3 is CASTKGGTQYF. The CDR3 nucleotides are TGTGCCAGCACCAAAGGGGGTACGCAGTATTTT.

This clone has just one count. The V gene is TRBV9, the J gene TRBJ1-1; TRBD1 matches at 10 bases. J was trimmed by 7 bases and V by 1 base; bases with no gene match: 4. Germline values: CDR1 SGDLS, CDR2 YYNGEE. The CDR3 runs 14 residues. The chain's CDR3 is CASSVTTGGGEAFF. The CDR3 coding sequence is TGTGCCAGCAGCGTAACGACAGGGGGCGGTGAAGCTTTCTTT.

The V gene is TRBV5-5, the J gene TRBJ2-7; 9 bases match TRBD2. Trimming cost V 4 bases and J 6 bases; bases outside gene matches: 14. This CDR3 has 16 residues. The V gene's germline CDR1 is SGHKS and CDR2 YYEKEE (reference sequence). The CDR3 nucleotides read TGTGCCAGCAGCCGCTTGCGGGGGGGGCGGCAGGCCGAGCAGTACTTC. Its protein is CASSRLRGGRQAEQYF.